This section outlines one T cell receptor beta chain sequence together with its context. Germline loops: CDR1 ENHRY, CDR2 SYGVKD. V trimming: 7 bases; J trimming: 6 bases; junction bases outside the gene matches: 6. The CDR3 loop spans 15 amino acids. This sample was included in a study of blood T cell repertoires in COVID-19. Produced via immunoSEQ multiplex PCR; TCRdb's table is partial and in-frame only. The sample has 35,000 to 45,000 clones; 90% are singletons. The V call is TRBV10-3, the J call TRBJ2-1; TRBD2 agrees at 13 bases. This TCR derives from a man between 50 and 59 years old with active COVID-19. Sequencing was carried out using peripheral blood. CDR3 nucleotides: TGTGCCATCACTCGGACTAGCGGGGGAGTCAATGAGCAGTTCTTC. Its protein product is CAITRTSGGVNEQFF.